A single sample is the source of the 30 T cell receptor beta chains below, sequenced in a study of cytomegalovirus exposure and HLA in healthy donors. Vbeta (60) and Jbeta (13) primers were used in the PCR. Generated by immunoSEQ multiplex PCR, the TCRdb table keeps only in-frame clones and is missing some. The sample carries 55,000 to 75,000 clones, approximately 81% recorded once. Sequenced: PBMCs. The source of these receptors is a woman aged 30 to 39 in good health and CMV-seropositive.

The chain has TRBV23-1 and TRBJ1-6; D perhaps matches TRBD1 (5 bases). TRBV23-1 is reported as an ORF; its role is uncertain. The V gene lost 2 bases and the J gene lost 8 bases, with 19 bases spanning the gap. The CDR3 totals 17 residues. The CDR3 DNA is TGCGCCAGCAGTCAAGGAAAACAGGACGCGGCCCATTCACCCCTCCACTTT. Protein: CASSQGKQDAAHSPLHF.

J is TRBJ2-3 and V is TRBV18; the match to TRBD2 covers 9 bases. The CDR3 is 15 amino acids. Germline V gives CDR1 KGHSH, CDR2 LQKENI. V shed 6 bases, J shed 6 bases, and the junction held 10 bases outside the gene matches. The CDR3 DNA reads TGTGCCAGCTCCCCGACTAGCGGAGGGGTGGATACGCAGTATTTT. Translation: CASSPTSGGVDTQYF.

This clone came up a few times. V gene TRBV5-6 combines with J gene TRBJ1-4, with unresolved D. The CDR3 covers 13 residues. Germline V gene sequence: CDR1 SGHDT, CDR2 YYEEEE. Trimming shortened V by 3 bases and J by 8 bases, and 11 bases separated the two germline ends. CDR3 sequence: CASSSLNAEKLFF. Here the CDR3 DNA reads TGTGCCAGCAGCTCACTTAATGCGGAAAAACTGTTTTTT. The complete variable domain, with remaining parts taken from reference TRBV5-6 and TRBJ1-4, reads DAGVTQSPTHLIKTRGQQVTLRCSPKSGHDTVSWYQQALGQGPQFIFQYYEEEERQRGNFPDRFSGHQFPNYSSELNVNALLLGDSALYLCASSSLNAEKLFFGSGTQLSVL.

This clone came up once. The chain links TRBV6-1 to TRBJ2-5, with D maybe TRBD2 (6 bases). The CDR3 consists of 15 residues. Trimming shortened V by 1 base and J by 4 bases, and 13 bases separated the two germline ends. CDR1 and CDR2 from the germline V gene are MNHNS and SASEGT. The CDR3 region is CASSEDGRGRETQYF. The CDR3 bases are TGTGCCAGCAGTGAAGACGGGAGAGGGAGAGAGACCCAGTACTTC.

This clone occurred a few times. This rearrangement joins TRBV5-1 to TRBJ2-7; D is perhaps TRBD2 (6 bases). CDR1 and CDR2 from the germline V gene are SGHRS and YFSETQ. Deletions cut 5 bases from V and 1 base from J, with 13 bases between. The CDR3 contains 14 residues. The CDR3 coding sequence is TGCGCCAGCAGGGGGGGAGCCGGGTCCTACGAGCAGTACTTC. Protein: CASRGGAGSYEQYF.

The rearrangement uses TRBV28 and TRBJ2-3, with TRBD2 identical over 12 bases. With V trimmed by 4 bases and J by 1 base, 15 bases remained unmatched. The CDR3 length is 20 residues. Germline V gene data show CDR1 as MDHEN and CDR2 as SYDVKM. CDR3 nucleotides: TGTGCCAGCAGTTCCCCGACTAGCGGGAGAAGGTATAGCGGCACAGATACGCAGTATTTT. Its translation is CASSSPTSGRRYSGTDTQYF. The full variable domain, with the rest looked up from reference TRBV28 and TRBJ2-3, is DVKVTQSSRYLVKRTGEKVFLECVQDMDHENMFWYRQDPGLGLRLIYFSYDVKMKEKGDIPEGYSVSREKKERFSLILESASTNQTSMYLCASSSPTSGRRYSGTDTQYFGPGTRLTVL.

This sequence joins TRBV6-1 and TRBJ2-1, with D hard to call. The ends were cut back, 4 bases at V and 5 bases at J, with 18 bases in the middle. This CDR3 spans 16 amino acids. Germline V gene data show CDR1 as MNHNS and CDR2 as SASEGT. CDR3 protein: CASSGLPRIGDNEQFF. The CDR3 region has the DNA TGTGCCAGCAGTGGCCTGCCGCGGATTGGAGACAATGAGCAGTTCTTC.

This chain uses TRBV7-8 with TRBJ1-5; D is unclear. CDR3 size: 16 residues. The germline V gene encodes CDR1 SGHVS and CDR2 FQNEAQ. V lost 5 bases and J lost 0, with 14 bases in between. CDR3 sequence: CASSERDIFSNQPQHF. The DNA of the CDR3 is TGTGCCAGCAGCGAACGAGACATATTTAGCAATCAGCCCCAGCATTTT.

The chain combines TRBV7-9 with TRBJ1-1; 7 bases align to TRBD1. Germline loops: CDR1 SEHNR, CDR2 FQNEAQ (reference sequence). With 5 bases clipped from V and 0 bases from J, the junction kept 3 bases outside the gene matches. This CDR3 is built from 14 residues. The CDR3 DNA is TGTGCCAGCAGCGAAAGGGGGCTGAACACTGAAGCTTTCTTT. Its translation is CASSERGLNTEAFF.

This clone was counted a few times. The chain carries TRBV5-5 and TRBJ2-5, with a tentative D call TRBD1 (5 bases). The germline CDR1 and CDR2 sequences are SGHKS and YYEKEE (reference sequence). V lost 0 bases, J lost 5 bases, and 8 bases lay in between. The CDR3 loop spans 13 amino acids. The CDR3 region is CASSLVTVETQYF. The CDR3 coding sequence is TGTGCCAGCAGCTTGGTGACAGTGGAGACCCAGTACTTC. The entire variable domain, with the rest obtained from reference TRBV5-5 and TRBJ2-5, is as follows: DAGVTQSPTHLIKTRGQQVTLRCSPISGHKSVSWYQQVLGQGPQFIFQYYEKEERGRGNFPDRFSARQFPNYSSELNVNALLLGDSALYLCASSLVTVETQYFGPGTRLLVL.

The rearrangement links TRBV29-1 to TRBJ2-7; the match to TRBD2 covers 11 bases. V gave up 2 bases and J gave up 6 bases; unmatched junction bases: 6. Germline V lookup: CDR1 SQVTM, CDR2 ANQGSEA. This CDR3 is built from 14 residues. CDR3 loop: CSVETSGSRAEQYF. In nucleotides, the CDR3 is TGCAGCGTTGAAACTAGCGGGAGTCGGGCCGAGCAGTACTTC.

The DNA for the CDR3 is TGTGCCAGCAGTGAAGAGGCAGGGAACTCCTACGAGCAGTACTTC. This translates into CASSEEAGNSYEQYF. The V and J genes are TRBV6-1 and TRBJ2-5; the D gene is possibly TRBD1 (5 bases). The J call may not be correct, given that the DNA end is closer to TRBJ2-7. The CDR3 is 15 amino acids. The germline V gene has CDR1 MNHNS and CDR2 SASEGT.

The chain employs TRBV11-2 and TRBJ1-1; no clear D gene. The V end lost 0 bases, the J end lost 4 bases, and 18 bases lay between the germline ends. The CDR3 has 17 residues. Germline CDR1 reads SGHAT; CDR2 reads FQNNGV. The CDR3 is CASSLDRARERPTEAFF. CDR3 DNA: TGTGCCAGCAGCTTAGACCGGGCACGGGAGCGGCCCACTGAAGCTTTCTTT.

The chain links TRBV6-5 to TRBJ2-5; 7 nucleotides align to TRBD2. Losses at the gene ends were 0 bases for V and 3 bases for J; bases not matched to a gene: 4. The CDR3 loop spans 15 amino acids. Germline V lookup: CDR1 MNHEY, CDR2 SVGAGI. CDR3 DNA sequence: TGTGCCAGCAGTTACTCGGGGAGGGCCGAAGAGACCCAGTACTTC. Translating gives CASSYSGRAEETQYF.

The gene calls are TRBV6-5 and TRBJ2-2; possible D gene TRBD2, 5 bases. Germline CDR1 MNHEY, CDR2 SVGAGI. The CDR3 loop spans 14 amino acids. V was pared by 6 bases and J by 3 bases, with 11 bases between. This CDR3 reads CASSPWEHTGELFF. Written as DNA, the CDR3 is TGTGCCAGCAGCCCTTGGGAGCACACCGGGGAGCTGTTTTTT.

The genes are TRBV5-4 and TRBJ2-3, with 8 positions matching TRBD1. Germline V CDR1 and CDR2: SGHNT, YYREEE (reference sequence). CDR3 length equals 16 residues. V was clipped by 4 bases and J by 2 bases; unmatched bases: 9. CDR3 bases: TGTGCCAGCAGCCTGACAGGGGCCGGGCTCACAGATACGCAGTATTTT. As protein: CASSLTGAGLTDTQYF.

The chain employs TRBV27 and TRBJ2-6; TRBD1 agrees at 9 bases. The V gene's germline CDR1 is MNHEY and CDR2 SMNVEV (reference sequence). This CDR3 region has 20 residues. With 7 bases clipped from V and 0 bases from J, the junction kept 16 bases outside the gene matches. The CDR3 coding sequence is TGTGCCAGCACCCCCACCTTCGGGGGACAGGGAATCTCTGGGGCCAACGTCCTGACTTTC. Its protein is CASTPTFGGQGISGANVLTF.

V and J are TRBV28 and TRBJ1-5; D may be TRBD1 (6 bases). Germline V gene lookup returns CDR1 MDHEN and CDR2 SYDVKM. The CDR3 spans 14 residues. Trimming removed 0 bases from V and 9 bases from J, with 12 bases in between. CDR3 in DNA: TGTGCCAGCAGTTTATGGGCAGGCAGGGGGCCCCAGCATTTT. This translates into CASSLWAGRGPQHF.

Here the CDR3 DNA reads TGTGCCAGCAGTGACTCTGAAGGGGCAGAAGCTTTCTTT. Encoded protein: CASSDSEGAEAFF. V and J are TRBV6-4 and TRBJ1-1, with D possibly being TRBD1 (5 bases). V was cut by 0 bases and J by 8 bases, with 10 bases left in between. The length of the CDR3 is 13 residues. CDR1 MRHNA and CDR2 SNTAGT come from the germline V gene.

The chain links TRBV5-1 to TRBJ2-1; a weak D match, TRBD2 (6 bases). V was pared by 3 bases and J by 2 bases, with 12 bases between. The CDR3 runs to 15 residues. Germline V CDR1 and CDR2: SGHRS, YFSETQ. DNA for the CDR3: TGCGCCAGCAGCTGGGACTTTGGGGCCTACAATGAGCAGTTCTTC. This translates into CASSWDFGAYNEQFF. Based on the CDR3 plus reference TRBV5-1 and TRBJ2-1, the full variable domain is KAGVTQTPRYLIKTRGQQVTLSCSPISGHRSVSWYQQTPGQGLQFLFEYFSETQRNKGNFPGRFSGRQFSNSRSEMNVSTLELGDSALYLCASSWDFGAYNEQFFGPGTRLTVL.

The chain links TRBV18 to TRBJ2-1; TRBD2 matches at 15 bases. V lost 3 bases and J lost 8; bases outside the gene matches: 8. Germline values: CDR1 KGHSH, CDR2 LQKENI. CDR3 length equals 17 residues. The CDR3 reads CASSPPRTSGRAHEQFF. The DNA for the CDR3 is TGTGCCAGCTCACCCCCCCGGACTAGCGGGAGGGCCCATGAGCAGTTCTTC. Variable domain in full (rest from reference TRBV18 and TRBJ2-1): NAGVMQNPRHLVRRRGQEARLRCSPMKGHSHVYWYRQLPEEGLKFMVYLQKENIIDESGMPKERFSAEFPKEGPSILRIQQVVRGDSAAYFCASSPPRTSGRAHEQFFGPGTRLTVL.

J is TRBJ2-5 and V is TRBV7-6, with TRBD1 as a possible D gene (5 bases). V was cut by 1 base and J by 2 bases, with 8 bases left in between. Germline V lookup: CDR1 SGHVS, CDR2 FNYEAQ. The CDR3 length is 14 residues. For the CDR3, the DNA is TGTGCCAGCAGCTTAGGCAGGGCTCAAGAGACCCAGTACTTC. Translation gives CASSLGRAQETQYF.

V usage is TRBV4-1 and J usage is TRBJ2-7, with a possible D match to TRBD2 (6 bases). Trimming took off 0 bases at V and 6 bases at J, with 15 bases between the two ends. In germline, CDR1 is MGHRA, CDR2 YSYEKL. The CDR3 runs 15 residues. In DNA form, the CDR3 reads TGCGCCAGCAGCCAAGATCCCACTAGCCCCCTCGAGCAGTACTTC. Encoded protein: CASSQDPTSPLEQYF.

This clone was detected once. V and J are TRBV6-5 and TRBJ2-2; D might be TRBD2 (6 bases). This CDR3 has 11 residues. In germline, CDR1 is MNHEY, CDR2 SVGAGI. V was shortened by 5 bases and J by 15 bases, with 13 bases between the two germline ends. The CDR3 sequence: CASSAGSGMFF. DNA of the CDR3: TGTGCCAGCAGTGCCGGGAGCGGTATGTTTTTT.

The chain recombines TRBV29-1 with TRBJ1-1; the match to TRBD1 covers 10 bases. J gave up 1 base and V 1 base, and 9 bases lay outside the gene matches. This CDR3 has 17 residues. CDR1 and CDR2 (germline): SQVTM, ANQGSEA. The CDR3 protein is CSVEVLTGGGRNTEAFF. For the CDR3, the DNA is TGCAGCGTTGAAGTCCTGACAGGGGGCGGGCGGAACACTGAAGCTTTCTTT.

This chain links TRBV27 with TRBJ2-1, with TRBD2 matching over 16 bases. V lost 7 bases and J lost 7; bases outside the gene matches: 10. CDR1 and CDR2 from the germline V gene are MNHEY and SMNVEV (reference sequence). The CDR3 is made up of 17 amino acids. CDR3 residues: CASKRTGTSGRENEQFF. CDR3 DNA sequence: TGTGCCAGCAAGAGAACCGGGACTAGCGGGAGGGAGAATGAGCAGTTCTTC.

The rearrangement links TRBV2 to TRBJ1-5; 7 bases map to TRBD1. Germline assignment: CDR1 SNHLY and CDR2 FYNNEI. V was clipped by 7 bases and J by 0 bases; unmatched bases: 9. The CDR3 extends over 16 amino acids. The chain's CDR3 is CASKGQRGYSNQPQHF. CDR3 DNA: TGTGCCAGCAAGGGACAGCGAGGATATAGCAATCAGCCCCAGCATTTT.

On this clone: Other DNA sequences of this sample code for an identical CDR3. The J gene is TRBJ2-2, the V gene TRBV6-6; a possible D gene is TRBD2 (5 bases). V lost 8 bases and J 2 bases, leaving 9 bases between the germline ends. The CDR3 covers 13 residues. Per germline, CDR1 MNHNY and CDR2 SVGAGI (reference sequence). The CDR3 DNA sequence: TGTGCCAGCCTAGCACAAAACACCGGGGAGCTGTTTTTT. It specifies CASLAQNTGELFF.

The rearrangement links TRBV6-5 to TRBJ2-1, with D perhaps matching TRBD2 (6 bases). V was clipped by 0 bases and J by 8 bases, with 14 bases between them. CDR3 size: 15 residues. Germline CDR1 and CDR2: MNHEY and SVGAGI. CDR3 sequence (DNA): TGTGCCAGCAGTTACTCAGGGCGGGATCAAGATGAGCAGTTCTTC. As protein: CASSYSGRDQDEQFF.

The CDR3 bases are TGTGCCAGCTCACCAATTAGGGGAAACGAGCAGTACTTC. Its translation: CASSPIRGNEQYF. V and J are TRBV18 and TRBJ2-7; D may be TRBD1 (5 bases). Germline loops: CDR1 KGHSH, CDR2 LQKENI. The CDR3 totals 13 residues. Trimming removed 2 bases from V and 5 bases from J, with 10 bases in between.